A selection of T cell receptor beta chains follows, all from one sample in a study of radiotherapy plus CTLA-4 blockade in lung cancer. This table comes from immunoSEQ multiplex PCR, and its TCRdb copy is limited to in-frame clones, with some not included. The sample lists roughly 69,000 clones, approximately 76% occurring once. The input for sequencing was peripheral blood, taken from a patient treated with radiotherapy plus ipilimumab. These receptors originate from a human donor with non-small cell lung cancer whose response to radiotherapy plus ipilimumab could not be evaluated. Some clones in this sample may be carry-over from other donors' samples. Each CDR3 is given with its conserved first and last residue. The order of the fields is V gene, clone size, D gene, J gene, CDR3 DNA, CDR3 protein. The D gene is left open where the match is weak. Clone size is not always given. Where it is, it says once, few, many or a class for expanded clones.

>TRBV5-1|.|TRBD1|TRBJ1-1
TGCGCCAGCAGTGGAGGGGGCAGCTTGAACACTGAAGCTTTCTTT
CASSGGGSLNTEAFF
>TRBV6-6|few|TRBD1|TRBJ1-1
TGTGCCAGCAGTTCCGGGACAGTCAAGAACACTGAAGCTTTCTTT
CASSSGTVKNTEAFF
>TRBV19|.|TRBD1|TRBJ1-2
TGTGCCAGTAGCCCGACAGGGGTCGACGGCTACACCTTC
CASSPTGVDGYTF
>TRBV5-4|.|.|TRBJ2-7
TGTGCCAGCAGCCACGGAGGGTGGCCCCAGGACCACGAGCAGTACTTC
CASSHGGWPQDHEQYF
>TRBV6-1|few|.|TRBJ2-3
TGTGCCAGCAGGAGGACTTTCTCTAGCACAGATACGCAGTATTTT
CASRRTFSSTDTQYF
>TRBV29-1|.|.|TRBJ1-2
TGCAGCGTACCGAACAGGGCAGGCTTTTACTATGGCTACACCTTC
CSVPNRAGFYYGYTF
>TRBV2|.|.|TRBJ2-5
TGTGCCAGCAGTGACTTAGGACTGGGGACCCAGTACTTC
CASSDLGLGTQYF
>TRBV10-3|.|TRBD1|TRBJ2-2
TGTGCCATTACGGACAGGGGCACCGGGGAGCTGTTTTTT
CAITDRGTGELFF
>TRBV29-1|.|.|TRBJ2-5
TGCAGCGTAAACGCAGGGACTGCCGGGGAGACCCAGTACTTC
CSVNAGTAGETQYF
>TRBV4-2|.|.|TRBJ1-5
TGTGCCAGCAGCCAAGATGAGGGGGTCGGCAATCAGCCCCAGCATTTT
CASSQDEGVGNQPQHF
>TRBV27|.|.|TRBJ1-2
TGTGCCAGCAGTGACGGCCTGACAGGAAACTATGGCTACACCTTC
CASSDGLTGNYGYTF
>TRBV7-8|.|.|TRBJ1-1
TGTGCCAGCAGCTTAGGGACAGCGAACACTGAAGCTTTCTTT
CASSLGTANTEAFF
>TRBV7-8|.|.|TRBJ2-2
TGTGCCAGCAGCTTAGGGCCCCCCGGGGAGCTGTTTTTT
CASSLGPPGELFF
>TRBV30|.|.|TRBJ2-3
TGTGCCTGGAGCGACTACATGGCAGATACGCAGTATTTT
CAWSDYMADTQYF
>TRBV5-5|few|TRBD1|TRBJ2-2
TGTGCCAGCAGCTTGGCGGCAGGGGGCGTTGCCGGGGAGCTGTTTTTT
CASSLAAGGVAGELFF
>TRBV7-2|.|TRBD1|TRBJ1-4
TGTGCCAGCAGCTACGACAGGGTCGAAGAAAAACTGTTTTTT
CASSYDRVEEKLFF
>TRBV19|few|.|TRBJ1-5
TGTGCCAGTAGTATAGCAGGGCGCAATCAGCCCCAGCATTTT
CASSIAGRNQPQHF
>TRBV7-2|.|.|TRBJ1-1
TGTGCCAGCAGCTTAGCCGTGAGCAGGCCCAACACTGAAGCTTTCTTT
CASSLAVSRPNTEAFF
>TRBV15|once|.|TRBJ2-3
TGTGCCACCACTACCCTCCTACTAGAACCTAGCACAGATACGCAGTATTTT
CATTTLLLEPSTDTQYF
>TRBV4-1|few|.|TRBJ2-4
TGCGCCAGCAGCCAAGGGCCTAGCGAGGGAGCCAAAAACATTCAGTACTTC
CASSQGPSEGAKNIQYF
>TRBV30|.|TRBD1|TRBJ1-4
TGTGCCTGGAGGGGACAGGGCTTGGAAAAACTGTTTTTT
CAWRGQGLEKLFF
>TRBV7-2|once|TRBD2|TRBJ2-5
TGTGCCAGCAGCTTGGGTGGACTAGCGGGGGGCCCTGGAGAGACCCAGTACTTC
CASSLGGLAGGPGETQYF
>TRBV10-1|once|TRBD1|TRBJ2-1
TGCGCCAGCAGTACCGGGACAGGCCGCTCCTACAATGAGCAGTTCTTC
CASSTGTGRSYNEQFF
>TRBV7-2|.|TRBD2|TRBJ2-3
TGTGCCAGCAGCTTAGAGTTCGGGGGTAGCGGGGGGGCCAAAGATACGCAGTATTTT
CASSLEFGGSGGAKDTQYF
>TRBV6-5|.|.|TRBJ2-1
TGTGCCAGCAGTTACGGGGCAGGGAATGAGCAGTTCTTC
CASSYGAGNEQFF
>TRBV4-2|.|TRBD1|TRBJ1-3
TGTGCCAGCAGCCGACCGGGACAGGGGGCGGGAAACACCATATATTTT
CASSRPGQGAGNTIYF
>TRBV11-2|.|.|TRBJ1-4
TGTGCCAGCAGCTTAGGGCGGATCCTTAATGAAAAACTGTTTTTT
CASSLGRILNEKLFF
>TRBV19|.|TRBD1|TRBJ2-5
TGTGCCACCAACCTTGGACAGGGTCGGCAAGAGACCCAGTACTTC
CATNLGQGRQETQYF
>TRBV9|once|TRBD2|TRBJ2-1
TGTGCCAGCAGCCCCTCAGCGGGGGGCTACAATGAGCAGTTCTTC
CASSPSAGGYNEQFF
>TRBV6-5|.|TRBD2|TRBJ2-7
TGTGCCAGCAGAACTTTGAGCGGGGACTCCTACGAGCAGTACTTC
CASRTLSGDSYEQYF
>TRBV5-6|.|TRBD1|TRBJ1-6
TGTGCCAGCAGCAACCAGCTTGTCAGACTAGGACAGGGCTCTTCACCCCTCCACTTT
CASSNQLVRLGQGSSPLHF
>TRBV28|.|.|TRBJ2-7
TGTGCCAGCAGTTTATTCCTGAGCTCCTACGAGCAGTACTTC
CASSLFLSSYEQYF
>TRBV28|.|TRBD1|TRBJ1-5
TGTGCCAGCGTCAGGACAGGGAATCAGCCCCAGCATTTT
CASVRTGNQPQHF
>TRBV5-1|few|.|TRBJ2-5
TGCGCCAGCAACCGGGGGGAGACCCAGTACTTC
CASNRGETQYF
>TRBV19|.|.|TRBJ1-2
TGTGCCAGTAGTATGTGGAGGGAGGGTGGCTACACCTTC
CASSMWREGGYTF
>TRBV5-1|.|.|TRBJ2-2
TGCGCCAGCAGCTTGGATAGCCCGAACACCGGGGAGCTGTTTTTT
CASSLDSPNTGELFF
>TRBV18|few|TRBD1|TRBJ2-2
TGTGCCAGCTCGGCAGACAGGGTAGCCGGGGAGCTGTTTTTT
CASSADRVAGELFF
>TRBV23-1|.|.|TRBJ1-5
TGCGCCAGCAGTCAACCCTCCCGGGGGGCCTGCAATCAGCCCCAGCATTTT
CASSQPSRGACNQPQHF
>TRBV27|once|TRBD2|TRBJ2-1
TGTGCCAGCAGCCTTCAGCGGGGAAACTCCTACAATGAGCAGTTCTTC
CASSLQRGNSYNEQFF
>TRBV5-1|.|.|TRBJ2-1
TGCGCCAGCAGCCTCCTCCTACCCTTATACAATGAGCAGTTCTTC
CASSLLLPLYNEQFF
>TRBV18|.|TRBD1|TRBJ1-4
TGTGCCAGCTCACCAGGGACAGCAACTAATGAAAAACTGTTTTTT
CASSPGTATNEKLFF
>TRBV2|.|.|TRBJ1-2
TGTGCCAGCAGTGTTCAGGGATGGGACTATGGCTACACCTTC
CASSVQGWDYGYTF
>TRBV4-1|few|.|TRBJ2-7
TGCGCCAGCAGCCATTGGGCAGGGGTTGCCTACGAGCAGTACTTC
CASSHWAGVAYEQYF
>TRBV7-3|.|.|TRBJ2-7
TGTGCCAGCAGCTTAATCGGACCCCAGGGAGGCGAGCAGTACTTC
CASSLIGPQGGEQYF
>TRBV9|once|.|TRBJ2-3
TGTGCCAGCAGCGTAGGGACTATCAGAGATACGCAGTATTTT
CASSVGTIRDTQYF
>TRBV28|.|.|TRBJ1-1
TGTGCCAGCAGTTTGAGGACTGAAGCTTTCTTT
CASSLRTEAFF
>TRBV4-1|.|.|TRBJ2-7
TGCGCCAGCAGCCAGGCCGGGACAAAATACGAGCAGTACTTC
CASSQAGTKYEQYF
>TRBV7-3|.|TRBD2|TRBJ2-1
TGTGCCAGCAGCTTAGGAGGCGGGGGGTACAATGAGCAGTTCTTC
CASSLGGGGYNEQFF
>TRBV10-3|once|TRBD1|TRBJ1-5
TGTGCCATCAGGCAGGGACAGGGAGTCGGTCAGCCCCAGCATTTT
CAIRQGQGVGQPQHF
>TRBV4-1|.|.|TRBJ1-1
TGCGCCAGCAGCCAAGATTGGGGGCGAACTGAAGCTTTCTTT
CASSQDWGRTEAFF
>TRBV30|.|TRBD1|TRBJ2-3
TGTGCCTGGGGGGGACAGGGGCCAGATACGCAGTATTTT
CAWGGQGPDTQYF
>TRBV7-2|.|TRBD2|TRBJ2-2
TGTGCCAGCAGCTCCCTCGAGAGCGGGGGGGCCTCCGGGGAGCTGTTTTTT
CASSSLESGGASGELFF
>TRBV6-4|.|TRBD1|TRBJ1-1
TGTGCCAGCAGCCTCAATGGACAGGGGCGAGGGGTAGCTTTCTTT
CASSLNGQGRGVAFF
>TRBV4-2|few|.|TRBJ1-4
TGTGCCAGCAGCCAAGTTGGAACAGGAACAACTAATGAAAAACTGTTTTTT
CASSQVGTGTTNEKLFF